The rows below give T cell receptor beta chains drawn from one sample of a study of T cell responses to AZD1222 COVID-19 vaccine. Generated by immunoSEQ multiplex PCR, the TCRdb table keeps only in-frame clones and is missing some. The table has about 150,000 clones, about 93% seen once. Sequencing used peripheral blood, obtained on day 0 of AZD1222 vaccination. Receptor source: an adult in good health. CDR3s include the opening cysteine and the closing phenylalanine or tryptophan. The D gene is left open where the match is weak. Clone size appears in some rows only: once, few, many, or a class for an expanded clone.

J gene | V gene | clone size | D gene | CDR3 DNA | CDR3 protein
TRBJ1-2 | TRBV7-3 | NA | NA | TGTGCCAGCAGCCCGACAGGAGGAAACTATGGCTACACCTTC | CASSPTGGNYGYTF
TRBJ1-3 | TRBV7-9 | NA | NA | TGTGCCAGCAGCTTAGGGATCAGGGCCCCCCTTGGAAACACCATATATTTT | CASSLGIRAPLGNTIYF
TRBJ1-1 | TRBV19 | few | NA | TGTGCCAGTAGTACCCTCGGGAACACTGAAGCTTTCTTT | CASSTLGNTEAFF
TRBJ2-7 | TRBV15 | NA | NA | TGTGCCACCAGCAGAGGAAGGGGGGTGAACTACGAGCAGTACTTC | CATSRGRGVNYEQYF
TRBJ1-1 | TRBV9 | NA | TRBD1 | TGTGCCAGCAGCGTGGTGCCGGGACAGGGAGGGTTTGGCACTGAAGCTTTCTTT | CASSVVPGQGGFGTEAFF
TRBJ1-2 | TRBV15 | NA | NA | TGTGCCACCAGCAGAGATGCAGGGGCAGCTAACTATGGCTACACCTTC | CATSRDAGAANYGYTF
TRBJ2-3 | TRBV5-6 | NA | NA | TGTGCCAGCAGCAAAGAGAGACGGACGCCTAGCACAGATACGCAGTATTTT | CASSKERRTPSTDTQYF
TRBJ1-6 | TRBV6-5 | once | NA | TGTGCCAGCAGTTACTCGACGGGCGAGACATCACCCCTCCACTTT | CASSYSTGETSPLHF
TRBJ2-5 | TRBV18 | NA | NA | TGTGCCAGCTCACGGGGTGTAAAGGAGACCCAGTACTTC | CASSRGVKETQYF
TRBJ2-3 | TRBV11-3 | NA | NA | TGTGCCAGCAGCCTAGAGGGGCTACCCACAGATACGCAGTATTTT | CASSLEGLPTDTQYF
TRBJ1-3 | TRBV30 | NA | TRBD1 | TGTGCCTGGGGACAGGTCGCTGGAAACACCATATATTTT | CAWGQVAGNTIYF
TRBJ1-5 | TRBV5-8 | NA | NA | TGTGCCAGCAGCTTGCAGGGGATGTACAATCAGCCCCAGCATTTT | CASSLQGMYNQPQHF
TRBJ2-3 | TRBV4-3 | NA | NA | TGCGCCAGCAGCCAAGGTTCAGATCGAAGCACAGATACGCAGTATTTT | CASSQGSDRSTDTQYF
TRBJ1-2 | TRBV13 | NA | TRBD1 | TGTGCCAGCAGCTCGGACAGGGGGGTTAGTTATGGCTACACCTTC | CASSSDRGVSYGYTF
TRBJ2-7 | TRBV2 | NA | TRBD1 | TGTGCCAGCAGTACCTACAGGGGGCCCCGCTCCTACGAGCAGTACTTC | CASSTYRGPRSYEQYF
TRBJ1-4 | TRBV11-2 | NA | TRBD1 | TGTGCCAGCAGCTTAGTTCGTTCGGGGACAGCGAAGGAAAAACTGTTTTTT | CASSLVRSGTAKEKLFF
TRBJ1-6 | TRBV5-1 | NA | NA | TGCGCCAGCAGCTTGGATGGTTATAATTCACCCCTCCACTTT | CASSLDGYNSPLHF
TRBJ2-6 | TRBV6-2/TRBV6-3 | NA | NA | TGTGCCAGCAGTCCAGGGAGCTCTGGGGCCAACGTCCTGACTTTC | CASSPGSSGANVLTF
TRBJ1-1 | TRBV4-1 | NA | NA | TGCGCCAGCAGCCATTCGGGGGGGAACACTGAAGCTTTCTTT | CASSHSGGNTEAFF
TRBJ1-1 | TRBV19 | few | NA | TGTGCCAGTAGTATGGGGGTTTACACTGAAGCTTTCTTT | CASSMGVYTEAFF
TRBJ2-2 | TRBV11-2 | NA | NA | TGTGCCAGCACCCCCTGGGCAACCGGGGAGCTGTTTTTT | CASTPWATGELFF
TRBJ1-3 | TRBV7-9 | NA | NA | TGTGCCAGCAGCCCCCCTTTTGGGGGAAACACCATATATTTT | CASSPPFGGNTIYF
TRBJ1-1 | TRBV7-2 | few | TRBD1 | TGTGCCAGCAGAACAGGGGCACTGAACACTGAAGCTTTCTTT | CASRTGALNTEAFF
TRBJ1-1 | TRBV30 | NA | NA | TGTGCCTGGAGTGTACTGGGTCTGAACACTGAAGCTTTCTTT | CAWSVLGLNTEAFF
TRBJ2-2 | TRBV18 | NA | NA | TGTGCCAGCTCACTGAGACATTCCGAAGGGGAGCTGTTTTTT | CASSLRHSEGELFF
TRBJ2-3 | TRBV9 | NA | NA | TGTGCCAGCAGCATGGGGGGATCTAGCACAGATACGCAGTATTTT | CASSMGGSSTDTQYF
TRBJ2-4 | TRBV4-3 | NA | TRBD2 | TGCGCCAGCAGCCAATATCCCCGAACAGCGGGGGGGGGAAACATTCAGTACTTC | CASSQYPRTAGGGNIQYF
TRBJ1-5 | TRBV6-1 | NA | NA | TGTGCCAGCAGTGAAATCGGGGGGGTTAATCAGCCCCAGCATTTT | CASSEIGGVNQPQHF
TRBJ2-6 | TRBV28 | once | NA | TGTGCCAGCGGAGGGGGGACGCACTCTGGGGCCAACGTCCTGACTTTC | CASGGGTHSGANVLTF
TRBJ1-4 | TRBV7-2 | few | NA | TGTGCCAGCAGCGTCCAGGGATACTCAACTAATGAAAAACTGTTTTTT | CASSVQGYSTNEKLFF
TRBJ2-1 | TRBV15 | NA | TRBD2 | TGTGCCACCAGCAGAGATTTGAGACTAGCGGCAACCTACAATGAGCAGTTCTTC | CATSRDLRLAATYNEQFF
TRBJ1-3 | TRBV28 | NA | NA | TGTGCCAGCAGTAGAGGGGGGGGCTTCCTCTCTGGAAACACCATATATTTT | CASSRGGGFLSGNTIYF
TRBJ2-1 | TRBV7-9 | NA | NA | TGTGCCAGCAGCTTGACCGTCGGAGTGCAGTTCTTC | CASSLTVGVQFF
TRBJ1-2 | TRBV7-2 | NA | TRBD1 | TGTGCCAGCAGCTCGGGACAGTTCTATGGCTACACCTTC | CASSSGQFYGYTF
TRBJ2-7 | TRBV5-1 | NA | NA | TGCGCCAGCAGCTTGGGCAGCAGCTACGAGCAGTACTTC | CASSLGSSYEQYF
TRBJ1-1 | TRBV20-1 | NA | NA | TGCAGTGCTGAGGGGGGTTCTGAAGCTTTCTTT | CSAEGGSEAFF
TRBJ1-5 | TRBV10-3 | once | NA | TGTGCCATCAGTCCGGGGGCGGGAAATCAGCCCCAGCATTTT | CAISPGAGNQPQHF
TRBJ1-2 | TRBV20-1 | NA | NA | TGCAGTGCTACAGGTCTATACGGCTACACCTTC | CSATGLYGYTF
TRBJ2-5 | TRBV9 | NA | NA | TGTGCCAGCAGCGCCTCGACAGGTTGGGGAGAGACCCAGTACTTC | CASSASTGWGETQYF
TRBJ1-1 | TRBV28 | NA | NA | TGTGCCAGCAGTTTTAGGTCGCTTGAAGCTTTCTTT | CASSFRSLEAFF